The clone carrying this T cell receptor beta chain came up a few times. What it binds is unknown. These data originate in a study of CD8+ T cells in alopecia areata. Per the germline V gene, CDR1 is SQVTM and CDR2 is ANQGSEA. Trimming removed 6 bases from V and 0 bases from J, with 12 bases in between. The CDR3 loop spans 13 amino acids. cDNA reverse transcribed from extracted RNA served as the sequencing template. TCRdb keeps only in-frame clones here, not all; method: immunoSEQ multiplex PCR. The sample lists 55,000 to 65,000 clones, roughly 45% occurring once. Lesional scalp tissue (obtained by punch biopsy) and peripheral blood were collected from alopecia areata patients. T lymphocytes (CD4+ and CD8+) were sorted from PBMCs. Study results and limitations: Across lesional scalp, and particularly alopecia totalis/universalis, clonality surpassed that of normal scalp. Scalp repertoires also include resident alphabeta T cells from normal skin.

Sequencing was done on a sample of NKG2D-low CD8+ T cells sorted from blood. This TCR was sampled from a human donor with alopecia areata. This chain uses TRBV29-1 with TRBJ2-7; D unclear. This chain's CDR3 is CSVDTPSSYEQYF. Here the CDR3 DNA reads TGCAGCGTAGACACCCCCAGCTCCTACGAGCAGTACTTC.